The entry that follows covers one T cell receptor beta chain sequence. This sample is drawn from a study of blood T cell repertoires in COVID-19. TCRdb keeps only in-frame clones here, not all; method: immunoSEQ multiplex PCR. The sample gives 95,000 to 100,000 clones, about 85% of which show up once; more than 1.5% is in the top ten. What was sequenced was peripheral blood. This receptor was obtained from a woman aged 65 to 85 with active or convalescent COVID-19.

CDR3 DNA sequence: TGTGCCAGCAGTTACCCCCCGCAGGCCCCTGGCTACACCTTC. It yields the protein CASSYPPQAPGYTF. V is TRBV6-2 or TRBV6-3 and J is TRBJ1-2; no reliable D call. CDR1 MNHEY and CDR2 SVGEGT come from the germline V gene. The CDR3 totals 14 residues. V was clipped by 2 bases and J by 7 bases, with 14 bases between them.